These T cell receptor beta chains were read from a single sample in a study of blood T cell repertoires in COVID-19. This table comes from immunoSEQ multiplex PCR, and its TCRdb copy is limited to in-frame clones, with some not included. The sample yields some 270,000 clones, approximately 85% seen once. Sequencing input: peripheral blood. The source of these receptors is a human donor with COVID-19, enrolled during active disease. The donor label of this sample is uncertain. CDR3s include the opening cysteine and the closing phenylalanine or tryptophan. The order of the fields is V gene, D gene, J gene, clone size, CDR3 DNA, CDR3 protein. The D gene is left open where the match is weak. Not every row has a clone size; where given, it reads once, few, many or a size class.

v_gene: TRBV7-3
d_gene: -
j_gene: TRBJ1-1
abundance: -
CDR3nt: TGTGCCAGCAGCTTTGTTGGGGCAGCTAATCTGAACACTGAAGCTTTCTTT
CDR3aa: CASSFVGAANLNTEAFF

v_gene: TRBV5-1
d_gene: TRBD2
j_gene: TRBJ2-7
abundance: few
CDR3nt: TGCGCCAGCAGCTTCGGCTCGGCGAGCGGGAGATCCGGATACGAGCAGTACTTC
CDR3aa: CASSFGSASGRSGYEQYF

v_gene: TRBV7-2
d_gene: -
j_gene: TRBJ1-2
abundance: -
CDR3nt: TGTGCCAGCAGCTTCTCGGACAGCGGTGTCTATGGCTACACCTTC
CDR3aa: CASSFSDSGVYGYTF

v_gene: TRBV19
d_gene: TRBD1
j_gene: TRBJ1-6
abundance: once
CDR3nt: TGTGCCAGTAGTATAGGACGCGGGACAGGGGATTCACCCCTCCACTTT
CDR3aa: CASSIGRGTGDSPLHF

v_gene: TRBV6-2/TRBV6-3
d_gene: -
j_gene: TRBJ2-7
abundance: -
CDR3nt: TGTGCCAGCAGTTACTCGGTGTATAGCGACGGCGAGCAGTACTTC
CDR3aa: CASSYSVYSDGEQYF

v_gene: TRBV7-9
d_gene: -
j_gene: TRBJ1-3
abundance: once
CDR3nt: TGTGCCAGCAGCTTAGGACAGGGAAACACCATATATTTT
CDR3aa: CASSLGQGNTIYF

v_gene: TRBV12-5
d_gene: TRBD1
j_gene: TRBJ1-2
abundance: -
CDR3nt: TGTGCTAGTGGTTTGACCTCCGGGACAGGGGTAAATGGCTACACCTTC
CDR3aa: CASGLTSGTGVNGYTF

v_gene: TRBV7-3
d_gene: TRBD2
j_gene: TRBJ2-1
abundance: -
CDR3nt: TGTGCCAGCAGCTTAAGACTAGCGGGAGTTTTTGGTGAGCAGTTCTTC
CDR3aa: CASSLRLAGVFGEQFF

v_gene: TRBV2
d_gene: -
j_gene: TRBJ1-5
abundance: -
CDR3nt: TGTGCCAGCAGTGGGCTGGGGGGGCGCGGGAGCAATCAGCCCCAGCATTTT
CDR3aa: CASSGLGGRGSNQPQHF

v_gene: TRBV30
d_gene: -
j_gene: TRBJ1-5
abundance: -
CDR3nt: TGTGCCTGGTCCCAGGGGCCAGGTCAGCCCCAGCATTTT
CDR3aa: CAWSQGPGQPQHF

v_gene: TRBV29-1
d_gene: TRBD1
j_gene: TRBJ1-1
abundance: -
CDR3nt: TGCAGCGTCAAGGACAGGGGGCATAATGAAGCTTTCTTT
CDR3aa: CSVKDRGHNEAFF

v_gene: TRBV28
d_gene: -
j_gene: TRBJ1-2
abundance: -
CDR3nt: TGTGCCAGCAGTCCCCGGTTAGCTAACTATGGCTACACCTTC
CDR3aa: CASSPRLANYGYTF

v_gene: TRBV30
d_gene: -
j_gene: TRBJ2-3
abundance: -
CDR3nt: TGTGCCTGGAGCCTAGGTTCTAGCGGCACAGATACGCAGTATTTT
CDR3aa: CAWSLGSSGTDTQYF

v_gene: TRBV5-8
d_gene: -
j_gene: TRBJ1-1
abundance: -
CDR3nt: TGTGCCAGCAGCAGGAGACCTAACACTGAAGCTTTCTTT
CDR3aa: CASSRRPNTEAFF

v_gene: TRBV2
d_gene: TRBD2
j_gene: TRBJ2-1
abundance: -
CDR3nt: TGTGCCAGCATCGGACTAGCGATTACCTACAATGAGCAGTTCTTC
CDR3aa: CASIGLAITYNEQFF

v_gene: TRBV28
d_gene: TRBD2
j_gene: TRBJ2-3
abundance: -
CDR3nt: TGTGCCAGCAGTAGTAGCGGGAGGGCCAGAGATACGCAGTATTTT
CDR3aa: CASSSSGRARDTQYF

v_gene: TRBV6-2/TRBV6-3
d_gene: -
j_gene: TRBJ2-1
abundance: -
CDR3nt: TGTGCCAGCAGCGACCTAGGCGATATGGAGTTCTTC
CDR3aa: CASSDLGDMEFF

v_gene: TRBV27
d_gene: -
j_gene: TRBJ1-2
abundance: -
CDR3nt: TGTGCCAGCAGCCTCACGATGACTCTCCGCTATGGCTACACCTTC
CDR3aa: CASSLTMTLRYGYTF

v_gene: TRBV5-4
d_gene: -
j_gene: TRBJ1-5
abundance: once
CDR3nt: TGTGCCAGCAGCTTGGACGGGGGGAGCAATCAGCCCCAGCATTTT
CDR3aa: CASSLDGGSNQPQHF

v_gene: TRBV19
d_gene: -
j_gene: TRBJ1-5
abundance: -
CDR3nt: TGTGCCAGTAGTCCCTCAGGCCGGCCCCAGCATTTT
CDR3aa: CASSPSGRPQHF

v_gene: TRBV6-1
d_gene: -
j_gene: TRBJ1-4
abundance: -
CDR3nt: TGTGCCAGCAGTGAAACCCCCAGGGCTCATAGTGAAAAACTGTTTTTT
CDR3aa: CASSETPRAHSEKLFF

v_gene: TRBV9
d_gene: TRBD2
j_gene: TRBJ2-3
abundance: -
CDR3nt: TGTGCCAGCAGCGCGGGACTAGCGGGAGGGGGCACAGATACGCAGTATTTT
CDR3aa: CASSAGLAGGGTDTQYF

v_gene: TRBV29-1
d_gene: -
j_gene: TRBJ1-3
abundance: -
CDR3nt: TGCAGCGTTGTGGGACACAGCTCTGGAAACACCATATATTTT
CDR3aa: CSVVGHSSGNTIYF

v_gene: TRBV29-1
d_gene: -
j_gene: TRBJ1-3
abundance: -
CDR3nt: TGCAGCGCCCGGGGCTCTGGAAACACCATATATTTT
CDR3aa: CSARGSGNTIYF

v_gene: TRBV7-8
d_gene: -
j_gene: TRBJ2-2
abundance: -
CDR3nt: TGTGCCAGCAGCTTAGTAGGGGTGGGCACCGGGGAGCTGTTTTTT
CDR3aa: CASSLVGVGTGELFF

v_gene: TRBV27
d_gene: -
j_gene: TRBJ2-7
abundance: few
CDR3nt: TGTGCCAGCGGTTGGGCAGGGGCCTCCTACGAGCAGTACTTC
CDR3aa: CASGWAGASYEQYF

v_gene: TRBV27
d_gene: TRBD2
j_gene: TRBJ2-7
abundance: -
CDR3nt: TGTGCCAGCAGTCGACTAGCGTCGGGCGAGCAGTACTTC
CDR3aa: CASSRLASGEQYF

v_gene: TRBV7-9
d_gene: TRBD2
j_gene: TRBJ2-2
abundance: -
CDR3nt: TGTGCCAGCAGCTTAGAAGGACTAGTATACGGGGAGCTGTTTTTT
CDR3aa: CASSLEGLVYGELFF

v_gene: TRBV20-1
d_gene: -
j_gene: TRBJ1-1
abundance: -
CDR3nt: TGCAGTGCCACTGACAGGCTTGAAGCTTTCTTT
CDR3aa: CSATDRLEAFF

v_gene: TRBV9
d_gene: -
j_gene: TRBJ1-4
abundance: -
CDR3nt: TGTGCCAGCAGCGTTTCTGATGAAAAACTGTTTTTT
CDR3aa: CASSVSDEKLFF

v_gene: TRBV6-4
d_gene: -
j_gene: TRBJ2-3
abundance: -
CDR3nt: TGTGCCAGCAGCCTCGAAGCTAGCACAGATACGCAGTATTTT
CDR3aa: CASSLEASTDTQYF

v_gene: TRBV19
d_gene: -
j_gene: TRBJ1-1
abundance: -
CDR3nt: TGTGCCAGTATTCGGGGGGCATCGAGGAACACTGAAGCTTTCTTT
CDR3aa: CASIRGASRNTEAFF

v_gene: TRBV5-1
d_gene: TRBD1
j_gene: TRBJ2-1
abundance: -
CDR3nt: TGCGCCAGCAGCTTAAGACAGGGCCGGTACAATGAGCAGTTCTTC
CDR3aa: CASSLRQGRYNEQFF

v_gene: TRBV6-5
d_gene: TRBD2
j_gene: TRBJ2-7
abundance: -
CDR3nt: TGTGCCAGCAGTTACGGGACTGGCGGGAGGGACTACGAGCAGTACTTC
CDR3aa: CASSYGTGGRDYEQYF

v_gene: TRBV16
d_gene: TRBD2
j_gene: TRBJ2-2
abundance: once
CDR3nt: TGTGCCAGCAGCCAAGAAACTAGCGGGAGGTTTGGCACCGGGGAGCTGTTTTTT
CDR3aa: CASSQETSGRFGTGELFF

v_gene: TRBV18
d_gene: TRBD1
j_gene: TRBJ1-1
abundance: once
CDR3nt: TGTGCCAGCTCACCCTTACAGGGGGAGGGAAACACTGAAGCTTTCTTT
CDR3aa: CASSPLQGEGNTEAFF

v_gene: TRBV3-1/TRBV3-2
d_gene: TRBD1
j_gene: TRBJ1-1
abundance: -
CDR3nt: TGTGCCAGCAGCCCTGGGACAGGGGGAAACACTGAAGCTTTCTTT
CDR3aa: CASSPGTGGNTEAFF

v_gene: TRBV6-6
d_gene: TRBD2
j_gene: TRBJ2-1
abundance: -
CDR3nt: TGTGCCAGCAGTTACTCGACTAGCGGGACAACCAATGAGCAGTTCTTC
CDR3aa: CASSYSTSGTTNEQFF

v_gene: TRBV7-9
d_gene: -
j_gene: TRBJ2-6
abundance: once
CDR3nt: TGTGCCAGCAGCCCAAGACAGGACTCTGGGGCCAACGTCCTGACTTTC
CDR3aa: CASSPRQDSGANVLTF

v_gene: TRBV6-2/TRBV6-3
d_gene: TRBD2
j_gene: TRBJ2-1
abundance: once
CDR3nt: TGTGCCAGCAGCCCACCCCTCGTGCTAGCGGGACATTTGGGGAATGAGCAGTTCTTC
CDR3aa: CASSPPLVLAGHLGNEQFF

v_gene: TRBV27
d_gene: -
j_gene: TRBJ2-1
abundance: few
CDR3nt: TGTGCCAGCAGTTTAAACAGGGGGGGTATCAATGAGCAGTTCTTC
CDR3aa: CASSLNRGGINEQFF

v_gene: TRBV4-1
d_gene: TRBD1
j_gene: TRBJ2-7
abundance: once
CDR3nt: TGCGCCAGCAGCCAAGATCGGGGACAGGGTTACGAGCAGTACTTC
CDR3aa: CASSQDRGQGYEQYF

v_gene: TRBV19
d_gene: -
j_gene: TRBJ2-2
abundance: once
CDR3nt: TGTGCCAGTAGTATAAATAGGCGGGGCGGGGAGCTGTTTTTT
CDR3aa: CASSINRRGGELFF

v_gene: TRBV6-5
d_gene: -
j_gene: TRBJ1-4
abundance: -
CDR3nt: TGTGCCAGCAGTTACTCGACGGGGGCAACTAATGAAAAACTGTTTTTT
CDR3aa: CASSYSTGATNEKLFF

v_gene: TRBV18
d_gene: -
j_gene: TRBJ2-6
abundance: -
CDR3nt: TGTGCCAGCTCCCCCGACATCTCTGGGGCCAACGTCCTGACTTTC
CDR3aa: CASSPDISGANVLTF

v_gene: TRBV11-1
d_gene: -
j_gene: TRBJ2-6
abundance: -
CDR3nt: TGTGCCAGCAGCTTAATAGGCGGGGCTGGGGCCAACGTCCTGACTTTC
CDR3aa: CASSLIGGAGANVLTF

v_gene: TRBV30
d_gene: TRBD2
j_gene: TRBJ2-7
abundance: once
CDR3nt: TGTGCCTGGACCGGAGGGACTAGCGGGAAAGTTGCCGAGCAGTACTTC
CDR3aa: CAWTGGTSGKVAEQYF

v_gene: TRBV5-4
d_gene: -
j_gene: TRBJ2-1
abundance: -
CDR3nt: TGTGCCAGCAGCTCCAGGACTACCACCTCCTACAATGAGCAGTTCTTC
CDR3aa: CASSSRTTTSYNEQFF